Listed below are T cell receptor beta chains from one sample, sequenced in a study of shared clonotypes between healthy human individuals. The method was immunoSEQ multiplex PCR; TCRdb's version includes in-frame clones alone and lacks a portion of them. The repertoire holds roughly 2,000,000 clones, with 85% to 95% as singletons. Sequenced material: naive CD8+ T cells sorted from blood. The receptor set was obtained from a man between 18 and 29 years old in good health. Both conserved end residues are part of each CDR3. The order of the fields is D gene, V gene, clone size, J gene, CDR3 DNA, CDR3 protein. The D gene is left open where the match is weak. A clone size is listed for some rows: how often the clone was seen (once, few, many), or a class if it is expanded.

D: -
V: TRBV10-1
size: once
J: TRBJ2-3
DNA: TGCGCCAGCAGTGATCCGGGCTTAGGGACAGATACGCAGTATTTT
CDR3: CASSDPGLGTDTQYF

D: -
V: TRBV7-9
size: -
J: TRBJ1-5
DNA: TGTGCCAGCAGCTTAGGAGGGCTCCAGCCCCAGCATTTT
CDR3: CASSLGGLQPQHF

D: -
V: TRBV5-4
size: once
J: TRBJ2-1
DNA: TGTGCCAGCAGGGTTCTCGAGGGTTACAATGAGCAGTTCTTC
CDR3: CASRVLEGYNEQFF

D: -
V: TRBV7-9
size: -
J: TRBJ1-1
DNA: TGTGCCAGCAGCTTGGAAGGGCAGGGGACAACTGAAGCTTTCTTT
CDR3: CASSLEGQGTTEAFF

D: -
V: TRBV27
size: -
J: TRBJ2-7
DNA: TGTGCCAGTAGTTTAGGATTGGGGACGCCGGACTACGAGCAGTACTTC
CDR3: CASSLGLGTPDYEQYF

D: -
V: TRBV5-6
size: -
J: TRBJ2-7
DNA: TGTGCCAGCAGCAGGGACACGGTGGCTCTCTACGAGCAGTACTTC
CDR3: CASSRDTVALYEQYF

D: -
V: TRBV7-8
size: -
J: TRBJ1-4
DNA: TGTGCCAGCACCCATACGGCAGGCCCGAATGAAAAACTGTTTTTT
CDR3: CASTHTAGPNEKLFF

D: -
V: TRBV27
size: -
J: TRBJ2-7
DNA: TGTGCCAGCAGTTTAGCGCAGGGTACCTACGAGCAGTACTTC
CDR3: CASSLAQGTYEQYF

D: -
V: TRBV27
size: -
J: TRBJ2-7
DNA: TGTGCCAGCAGTTCGGACGGCAAGCAGTACTTC
CDR3: CASSSDGKQYF

D: -
V: TRBV5-5
size: -
J: TRBJ1-1
DNA: TGTGCCAGCAGCTTGGACCTTGAAGCTTTCTTT
CDR3: CASSLDLEAFF

D: TRBD2
V: TRBV28
size: -
J: TRBJ2-1
DNA: TGTGCCAGCAGCTTTATGGGGGACTACCCCATGGGGAATGAGCAGTTCTTC
CDR3: CASSFMGDYPMGNEQFF

D: -
V: TRBV29-1
size: -
J: TRBJ2-7
DNA: TGCAGCGTTGGGTTCGGGGACTACGAGCAGTACTTC
CDR3: CSVGFGDYEQYF

D: -
V: TRBV9
size: -
J: TRBJ1-2
DNA: TGTGCCAGCAGCGGCCCCCTCGGCTATGGCTACACCTTC
CDR3: CASSGPLGYGYTF

D: -
V: TRBV2
size: -
J: TRBJ1-5
DNA: TGTGCCAGCAGTGAAGCGGTCAGGGAACATCAGCCCCAGCATTTT
CDR3: CASSEAVREHQPQHF

D: TRBD1
V: TRBV6-5
size: -
J: TRBJ1-2
DNA: TGTGCCAGCAGTACCGGGACAGAGAACTATGGCTACACCTTC
CDR3: CASSTGTENYGYTF

D: TRBD2
V: TRBV7-6
size: -
J: TRBJ2-5
DNA: TGTGCCAGCAGCTTAGCGACTAGCGGGACCCAGTACTTC
CDR3: CASSLATSGTQYF

D: -
V: TRBV7-2
size: -
J: TRBJ2-3
DNA: TGTGCCAGCAGCTTAGAGAGCCGGCCAGATACGCAGTATTTT
CDR3: CASSLESRPDTQYF

D: TRBD1
V: TRBV2
size: few
J: TRBJ1-1
DNA: TGTGCCAGCAGTGAGGACAGGGATGCTTTCTTT
CDR3: CASSEDRDAFF